Listed below are T cell receptor beta chains from one sample, sequenced in a study of CD8 T cells in ankylosing spondylitis. TCRdb re-derived calls from the 5' RACE reads in MiXCR, one entry per CDR3 protein. The table shows 180,000 or so distinct CDR3 sequences, with roughly 11% occurring only once. The sample comprised blood, either unsorted or a sorted T cell fraction (not recorded which). Receptor source: a male donor with ankylosing spondylitis or in good health (not recorded which). Both conserved end residues are part of each CDR3. D genes are given only for firm matches. Expanded clones get a size class; other rows say once, few or many, or leave the size out.

J: TRBJ1-4
size: many
D: TRBD1
V: TRBV6-1
CDR3: CASCEGGQGDEKLFF
DNA: TGTGCCAGCTGCGAAGGGGGACAGGGGGACGAAAAACTGTTTTTT

J: TRBJ2-2
size: many
D: -
V: TRBV11-2
CDR3: CASSLADRTGELFF
DNA: TGTGCCAGCAGCTTAGCAGACCGCACCGGGGAGCTGTTTTTT

J: TRBJ1-4
size: many
D: -
V: TRBV25-1
CDR3: CASSEYGPNEKLFF
DNA: TGTGCCAGCAGTGAATACGGTCCTAATGAAAAACTGTTTTTT

J: TRBJ2-1
size: -
D: TRBD2
V: TRBV4-1
CDR3: CAMGSVLAGGAYNEQFF
DNA: TGTGCCATGGGCTCAGTACTAGCGGGGGGAGCCTACAATGAGCAGTTCTTC

J: TRBJ2-5
size: many
D: -
V: TRBV25-1
CDR3: CASSEWVAGAETQYF
DNA: TGTGCCAGCAGTGAATGGGTAGCCGGGGCGGAGACCCAGTACTTC

J: TRBJ2-3
size: -
D: TRBD2
V: TRBV20-1
CDR3: CSAPVAGGTDTQYF
DNA: TGCAGTGCTCCCGTAGCGGGGGGCACAGATACGCAGTATTTT

J: TRBJ2-5
size: many
D: TRBD2
V: TRBV6-1
CDR3: CASRGLAGLGTQYF
DNA: TGTGCCAGCCGGGGACTAGCGGGCCTGGGGACCCAGTACTTC

J: TRBJ2-6
size: -
D: -
V: TRBV7-9
CDR3: CASSPFRGVGSGANVLTF
DNA: TGTGCCAGCAGCCCCTTCCGGGGTGTAGGCTCTGGGGCCAACGTCCTGACTTTC

J: TRBJ2-3
size: few
D: -
V: TRBV6-2/TRBV6-3
CDR3: CASSYPVQFGTDTQYF
DNA: TGTGCCAGCAGTTACCCCGTCCAGTTCGGGACAGATACGCAGTATTTT

J: TRBJ2-1
size: -
D: -
V: TRBV11-2
CDR3: CASSLGPGTYLNEQFF
DNA: TGTGCCAGCAGCTTGGGTCCCGGGACTTACCTCAATGAGCAGTTCTTC

J: TRBJ2-1
size: medium-sized
D: TRBD2
V: TRBV7-2
CDR3: CASSLVASGPYNEQFF
DNA: TGTGCCAGCAGCTTAGTTGCTAGCGGACCCTACAATGAGCAGTTCTTC

J: TRBJ2-5
size: many
D: TRBD1
V: TRBV12-3/TRBV12-4
CDR3: CASGTGTGLRETQYF
DNA: TGTGCCAGCGGAACCGGGACAGGGCTACGGGAGACCCAGTACTTC

J: TRBJ2-3
size: many
D: -
V: TRBV24-1
CDR3: CATSDQTVTQYF
DNA: TGTGCCACCAGTGACCAGACAGTTACGCAGTATTTT

J: TRBJ2-1
size: -
D: TRBD2
V: TRBV19
CDR3: CAGSPPLAVYNEQFF
DNA: TGTGCCGGTAGCCCGCCCCTAGCGGTTTACAATGAGCAGTTCTTC

J: TRBJ2-7
size: many
D: -
V: TRBV6-2/TRBV6-3
CDR3: CASSYSIYRDDYEQYF
DNA: TGTGCCAGCAGTTACTCGATATACAGGGACGACTACGAGCAGTACTTC

J: TRBJ1-4
size: -
D: -
V: TRBV29-1
CDR3: CSVGYRDEKLFF
DNA: TGCAGCGTTGGGTACAGAGATGAAAAACTGTTTTTT

J: TRBJ2-5
size: -
D: -
V: TRBV7-2
CDR3: CANSPRADLETQYF
DNA: TGTGCCAACTCGCCTAGGGCCGACCTAGAGACCCAGTACTTC

J: TRBJ2-3
size: few
D: -
V: TRBV11-3
CDR3: CASSAGSRTDTQYF
DNA: TGTGCCAGCAGCGCAGGGTCTCGCACAGATACGCAGTATTTT